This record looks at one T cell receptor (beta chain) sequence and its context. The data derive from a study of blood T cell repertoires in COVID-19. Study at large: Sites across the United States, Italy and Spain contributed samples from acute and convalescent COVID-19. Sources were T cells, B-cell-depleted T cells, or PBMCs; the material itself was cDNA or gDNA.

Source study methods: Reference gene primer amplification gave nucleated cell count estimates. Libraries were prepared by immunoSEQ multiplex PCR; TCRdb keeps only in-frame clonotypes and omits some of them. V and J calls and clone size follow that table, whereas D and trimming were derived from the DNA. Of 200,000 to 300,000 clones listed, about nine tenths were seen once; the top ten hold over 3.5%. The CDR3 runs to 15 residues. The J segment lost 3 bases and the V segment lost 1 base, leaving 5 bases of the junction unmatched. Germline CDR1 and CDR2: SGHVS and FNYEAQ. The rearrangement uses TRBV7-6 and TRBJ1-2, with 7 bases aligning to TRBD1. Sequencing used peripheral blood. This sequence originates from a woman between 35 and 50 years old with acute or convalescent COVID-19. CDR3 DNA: TGTGCCAGCAGCTTAGGGAGGGGGCTGGACTATGGCTACACCTTC. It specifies CASSLGRGLDYGYTF.